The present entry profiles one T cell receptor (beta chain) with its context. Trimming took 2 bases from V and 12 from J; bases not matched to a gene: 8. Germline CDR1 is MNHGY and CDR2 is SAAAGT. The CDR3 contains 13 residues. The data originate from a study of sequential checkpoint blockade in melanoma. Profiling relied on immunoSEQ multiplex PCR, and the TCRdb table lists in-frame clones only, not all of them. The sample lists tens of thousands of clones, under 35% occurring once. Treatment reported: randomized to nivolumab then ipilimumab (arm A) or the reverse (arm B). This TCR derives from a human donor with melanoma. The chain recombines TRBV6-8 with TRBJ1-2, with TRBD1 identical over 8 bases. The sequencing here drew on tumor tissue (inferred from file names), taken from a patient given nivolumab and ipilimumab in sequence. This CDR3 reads CASSYNGQGMDTF. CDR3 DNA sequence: TGTGCCAGCAGTTACAACGGACAGGGCATGGACACCTTC.